These 4 T cell receptor beta chains share one sample of origin, sequenced in a study of shared clonotypes between healthy human individuals. The naive CD8 population came from CD45RO-negative cells selected for CCR7, without terminally differentiated effector memory CD45RA+ cells. TCRdb's copy holds only in-frame clones and misses some; the assay was immunoSEQ multiplex PCR. The sample shows a few million clones, just under 95% of them seen only once. Sequenced material: naive CD8+ T cells from PBMCs. Every receptor here comes from a man aged 18 to 29 in good health. Some clones in this sample may be carry-over from other donors' samples.

The V call is TRBV28, the J call TRBJ2-7; D unclear. The V and J ends lost 5 bases and 1 base respectively, with 15 bases between them. The CDR3 loop spans 15 amino acids. Per the germline V gene, CDR1 is MDHEN and CDR2 is SYDVKM. The CDR3 loop reads CASSKRQRNSYEQYF. DNA for the CDR3: TGTGCCAGCAGTAAACGCCAGCGCAATTCCTACGAGCAGTACTTC.

The chain combines TRBV19 with TRBJ1-1; no firm D call. Looked up from germline, CDR1 is LNHDA and CDR2 is SQIVND (reference sequence). Between the trimmed V and J ends, which lost 4 bases and 11 bases, there was a span of 14 bases. The CDR3 sequence is 12 residues long. CDR3 DNA sequence: TGTGCCAGTAGTACCCCGGCCCATTGGGCTTTCTTT. Translated: CASSTPAHWAFF. The whole variable domain, filled in from reference TRBV19 and TRBJ1-1, reads DGGITQSPKYLFRKEGQNVTLSCEQNLNHDAMYWYRQDPGQGLRLIYYSQIVNDFQKGDIAEGYSVSREKKESFPLTVTSAQKNPTAFYLCASSTPAHWAFFGQGTRLTVV.

V and J are TRBV6-5 and TRBJ1-2; D is unclear. The CDR3 contains 13 residues. CDR1 is MNHEY, CDR2 SVGAGI, per germline. Trimming shortened V by 7 bases and J by 3 bases, and 12 bases separated the two germline ends. The CDR3 coding sequence is TGTGCCAGCAAAGGCACCGACTACTATGGCTACACCTTC. Protein product: CASKGTDYYGYTF.

The chain employs TRBV28 and TRBJ2-5; D is perhaps TRBD1 or TRBD2 (5 bases each). Deletions cut 6 bases from V and 5 bases from J, with 31 bases between. Germline loops: CDR1 MDHEN, CDR2 SYDVKM. The CDR3 runs to 19 residues. CDR3 DNA: TGTGCCAGCAGCTCTTCGTATTTAGTTCGGGACGAACGTCACGAGACCCAGTACTTC. As protein: CASSSSYLVRDERHETQYF.